These 30 T cell receptor beta chains were all obtained from the same sample, sequenced in a study of blood T cell repertoires in COVID-19. The table came from immunoSEQ multiplex PCR; TCRdb's copy has only in-frame clones and leaves some out. The data contain about 160,000 clones, under 90% of them singletons. Input material: peripheral blood. The receptors come from a woman of 80 years or more with acute or convalescent COVID-19.

In this sample, this clone turned up once. This chain joins TRBV19 and TRBJ1-1; weak D call: TRBD1 (5 bases). Trimming left V 4 bases short and J 2 bases short, with 17 bases between. CDR3 length equals 16 residues. Germline assignment: CDR1 LNHDA and CDR2 SQIVND (reference sequence). CDR3 residues: CASSTGASGINTEAFF. CDR3 bases: TGTGCCAGTAGTACTGGGGCGTCAGGGATTAACACTGAAGCTTTCTTT.

The rearrangement joins TRBV11-1 to TRBJ1-2, with 7 positions matching TRBD1. With 0 bases clipped from V and 4 bases from J, the junction kept 2 bases outside the gene matches. Germline loops: CDR1 SGHAT, CDR2 FQDESV (reference sequence). The CDR3 sequence is 14 residues long. CDR3 region: CASSLARDSYGYTF. The CDR3 nucleotides are TGTGCCAGCAGCTTAGCCAGGGACAGCTATGGCTACACCTTC.

V gene TRBV18 combines with J gene TRBJ2-1, with 9 bases that match TRBD1. V was clipped by 2 bases and J by 8 bases; unmatched bases: 13. Germline-derived CDR1 and CDR2 are KGHSH and LQKENI. The CDR3 is made up of 17 amino acids. CDR3 in DNA: TGTGCCAGCTCACCAAGGGCGGGACAGGGAATACGAGATGAGCAGTTCTTC. Its protein is CASSPRAGQGIRDEQFF. Full variable domain (missing parts from reference TRBV18 and TRBJ2-1): NAGVMQNPRHLVRRRGQEARLRCSPMKGHSHVYWYRQLPEEGLKFMVYLQKENIIDESGMPKERFSAEFPKEGPSILRIQQVVRGDSAAYFCASSPRAGQGIRDEQFFGPGTRLTVL.

This rearrangement joins TRBV4-3 to TRBJ1-6; D ambiguous. The V end was cut by 2 bases, the J end by 9 bases, with 8 bases between. Germline assignment: CDR1 LGHNA and CDR2 YSLEER. The CDR3 is 13 residues long. The CDR3 reads CASSQSPGSPLHF. The CDR3 DNA follows: TGCGCCAGCAGCCAAAGTCCAGGTTCACCCCTCCACTTT.

The J gene is TRBJ2-7, the V gene TRBV6-6; possibly TRBD1 for D (6 bases). The CDR3 contains 14 residues. Germline V gene lookup returns CDR1 MNHNY and CDR2 SVGAGI (reference sequence). Deletions cut 2 bases from V and 1 base from J, with 9 bases between. CDR3 nucleotide sequence: TGTGCCAGCAGTTACGAGGGGGTATCCTACGAGCAGTACTTC. Protein product: CASSYEGVSYEQYF.

The V call is TRBV6-5, the J call TRBJ1-4; a weak D match, TRBD1 (5 bases). CDR3 length equals 14 residues. Trimming removed 8 bases from V and 0 bases from J, with 10 bases in between. Germline V gives CDR1 MNHEY, CDR2 SVGAGI. CDR3 DNA sequence: TGTGCCAGCGCCAGGACACCAACTAATGAAAAACTGTTTTTT. Amino acids: CASARTPTNEKLFF.

V and J are TRBV9 and TRBJ1-2, with D possibly TRBD1 on 6 matching bases. The germline V and J ends were trimmed by 4 bases and 5 bases, with 15 bases remaining between them. The CDR3 consists of 14 residues. Per germline, CDR1 SGDLS and CDR2 YYNGEE. The CDR3 DNA is TGTGCCAGCAGCCCCCGGACAGCTCCATATGGCTACACCTTC. It encodes CASSPRTAPYGYTF.

This clone occurred once. The chain employs TRBV7-2 and TRBJ2-4, with 10 positions matching TRBD2. Germline V CDR1 and CDR2: SGHTA, FQGNSA. V was clipped by 2 bases and J by 6 bases; unmatched bases: 10. The CDR3 length is 17 residues. The CDR3 DNA is TGTGCCAGCAGCTTATTTCGAGCGGGAGGGAGCGGAAACATTCAGTACTTC. Its protein is CASSLFRAGGSGNIQYF. Drawing the rest from reference TRBV7-2 and TRBJ2-4, the complete variable domain is GAGVSQSPSNKVTEKGKDVELRCDPISGHTALYWYRQSLGQGLEFLIYFQGNSAPDKSGLPSDRFSAERTGGSVSTLTIQRTQQEDSAVYLCASSLFRAGGSGNIQYFGAGTRLSVL.

This rearrangement joins TRBV5-4 to TRBJ2-1; 13 bases line up with TRBD2. The CDR3 spans 16 residues. Germline trimming cut 3 bases from V and 4 bases from J; bases unmatched to any gene: 4. Looked up from germline, CDR1 is SGHNT and CDR2 is YYREEE (reference sequence). The CDR3 region has the DNA TGTGCCAGCAGCTCTCCGGGACTAGCGGGGTACAATGAGCAGTTCTTC. It is translated as CASSSPGLAGYNEQFF.

This chain joins TRBV11-2 and TRBJ1-1; perhaps TRBD1 as D (6 bases). CDR1 is SGHAT and CDR2 is FQNNGV in the germline V gene. V was clipped by 8 bases and J by 0 bases, with 19 bases between them. This CDR3 contains 16 residues. CDR3: CASGLGGARVNTEAFF. The DNA for the CDR3 is TGTGCCAGCGGACTCGGGGGGGCACGGGTGAACACTGAAGCTTTCTTT.

This clone appeared a few times. The V call is TRBV30, the J call TRBJ1-4, with 7 bases aligning to TRBD1. J lost 0 bases, V lost 2 bases, and 3 bases had no gene match. CDR1 is GTSNPN, CDR2 SVGIG, per germline (reference sequence). This CDR3 contains 15 residues. CDR3 coding DNA: TGTGCCTGGAGTCTGCAGGGGGCAACTAATGAAAAACTGTTTTTT. Translation gives CAWSLQGATNEKLFF.

The rearrangement uses TRBV19 and TRBJ2-5; tentatively, D is TRBD2 (5 bases). Germline CDR1 is LNHDA and CDR2 is SQIVND (reference sequence). Trimming stripped 7 bases from V and 2 bases from J, with 17 bases between. This CDR3 region has 15 residues. The CDR3 DNA follows: TGTGCCAGTACCGTCGCCACGGGGAGTCAAGAGACCCAGTACTTC. The encoded protein is CASTVATGSQETQYF. Full variable domain (outside the CDR3, taken from reference TRBV19 and TRBJ2-5): DGGITQSPKYLFRKEGQNVTLSCEQNLNHDAMYWYRQDPGQGLRLIYYSQIVNDFQKGDIAEGYSVSREKKESFPLTVTSAQKNPTAFYLCASTVATGSQETQYFGPGTRLLVL.

This chain links TRBV4-2 with TRBJ2-6; 8 bases agree with TRBD2. The CDR3 is 17 residues long. With 0 bases clipped from V and 3 bases from J, the junction kept 4 bases outside the gene matches. Per germline, CDR1 LGHNA and CDR2 YNFKEQ. Here the CDR3 reads CASSQDPLAGGANVLTF. DNA for the CDR3: TGTGCCAGCAGCCAAGACCCCCTAGCGGGTGGGGCCAACGTCCTGACTTTC.

The CDR3 DNA sequence: TGCAGCGTTGAGGACCGACAGCCCGCTACAGGACTAGCGGGCGGTAATGAGCAGTTCTTC. Its translation is CSVEDRQPATGLAGGNEQFF. V usage is TRBV29-1 and J usage is TRBJ2-1; TRBD2 matches at 11 bases. This CDR3 spans 20 amino acids. J lost 7 bases, V lost 3 bases, and 23 bases had no gene match. Germline CDR1 and CDR2: SQVTM and ANQGSEA.

The rearrangement links TRBV3-1 (or the pseudogene TRBV3-2) to TRBJ1-4; D is possibly TRBD1 (6 bases). The germline V and J ends were trimmed by 1 base and 7 bases, with 13 bases remaining between them. This CDR3 is 15 amino acids long. Germline CDR1 reads LGHDT; CDR2 reads YNNKEL (reference sequence). CDR3 DNA sequence: TGTGCCAGCAGCCAAGTGCGGGCAGGGGTTGAAAAACTGTTTTTT. It specifies CASSQVRAGVEKLFF.

The genes are TRBV21-1 and TRBJ2-1; the table calls TRBD2, which could not be checked here. TRBV21-1 is a listed pseudogene. The CDR3 has 21 amino acids. For the CDR3, the DNA is TGTGCCAGCAGCAAAGTCGGAGATCCCTGTTTAGCGGGAGAAGGCTACAATGAGCAGTTCTTC. Translating gives CASSKVGDPCLAGEGYNEQFF.

The gene calls are TRBV13 and TRBJ2-7; no firm D call. V lost 1 base and J lost 3, with 10 bases in between. The CDR3 length is 14 residues. The germline V gene has CDR1 PRHDT and CDR2 FYEKMQ (reference sequence). CDR3 sequence reads: CASSLVLQDYEQYF. CDR3 DNA: TGTGCCAGCAGCTTAGTCCTGCAGGACTACGAGCAGTACTTC.

This sequence joins TRBV5-5 and TRBJ2-5; D not resolved. Germline V gives CDR1 SGHKS, CDR2 YYEKEE (reference sequence). The V gene lost 0 bases and the J gene lost 0 bases, with 3 bases spanning the gap. The CDR3 loop spans 13 amino acids. The CDR3 DNA sequence: TGTGCCAGCAGCTTGGCCAACCAAGAGACCCAGTACTTC. Translation gives CASSLANQETQYF. Together with reference TRBV5-5 and TRBJ2-5, the CDR3 gives the full variable domain: DAGVTQSPTHLIKTRGQQVTLRCSPISGHKSVSWYQQVLGQGPQFIFQYYEKEERGRGNFPDRFSARQFPNYSSELNVNALLLGDSALYLCASSLANQETQYFGPGTRLLVL.

V gene TRBV11-2 combines with J gene TRBJ1-5; D ambiguous. Trimming removed 3 bases at V and 3 bases at J, with 9 bases between. This CDR3 region has 14 residues. CDR1 and CDR2 (germline): SGHAT, FQNNGV. CDR3 nucleotide sequence: TGTGCCAGCAGCTTTGACACCCACAATCAGCCCCAGCATTTT. Amino acids: CASSFDTHNQPQHF.

J is TRBJ2-7 and V is TRBV28; weak D call: TRBD1 (6 bases). V was cut by 5 bases and J by 4 bases, with 15 bases left in between. This CDR3 contains 14 residues. Per germline, CDR1 MDHEN and CDR2 SYDVKM. In nucleotides, the CDR3 is TGTGCCAGCAGTACAGGGTGGGCCAAATACGAGCAGTACTTC. It yields the protein CASSTGWAKYEQYF.

The rearrangement links TRBV5-1 to TRBJ2-1; no reliable D call. Germline V lookup: CDR1 SGHRS, CDR2 YFSETQ. V lost 4 bases and J 0 bases, leaving 14 bases between the germline ends. The length of the CDR3 is 16 residues. DNA for the CDR3: TGCGCCAGCAGCCCTATCCCCTCAAGCTCCTACAATGAGCAGTTCTTC. It codes for CASSPIPSSSYNEQFF.

In its sample, this clone was seen once. This chain connects TRBV28 to TRBJ2-3, with 9 bases aligning to TRBD2. Germline trimming cut 2 bases from V and 1 base from J; bases unmatched to any gene: 7. Per germline, CDR1 MDHEN and CDR2 SYDVKM. This CDR3 has 17 residues. In DNA, the CDR3 is TGTGCCAGCAGTTTAGGGTTGGTAGCGGGAGGCACAGATACGCAGTATTTT. Translated: CASSLGLVAGGTDTQYF. The complete variable domain, with remaining parts taken from reference TRBV28 and TRBJ2-3, reads DVKVTQSSRYLVKRTGEKVFLECVQDMDHENMFWYRQDPGLGLRLIYFSYDVKMKEKGDIPEGYSVSREKKERFSLILESASTNQTSMYLCASSLGLVAGGTDTQYFGPGTRLTVL.

The chain couples TRBV13 to TRBJ2-1; 7 bases map to TRBD2. The CDR3 loop spans 14 amino acids. The germline V gene has CDR1 PRHDT and CDR2 FYEKMQ (reference sequence). With V trimmed by 1 base and J by 12 bases, 9 bases remained unmatched. The CDR3 protein is CASSLAGGNRVQFF. The CDR3, as DNA: TGTGCCAGCAGCTTAGCGGGGGGAAATCGAGTGCAGTTCTTC.

The V gene is TRBV6-6, the J gene TRBJ1-6; D is undetermined. Germline CDR1 and CDR2: MNHNY and SVGAGI (reference sequence). The V and J ends lost 0 bases and 4 bases respectively, with 10 bases between them. This CDR3 is built from 16 residues. This chain's CDR3 is CASSYSSGIYNSPLHF. The CDR3, as DNA: TGTGCCAGCAGTTACTCATCGGGGATATATAATTCACCCCTCCACTTT.

The J gene is TRBJ2-7, the V gene TRBV7-2; perhaps TRBD1 as D (6 bases). The CDR3 has 14 amino acids. V was shortened by 3 bases and J by 3 bases, with 12 bases between the two germline ends. The germline V gene has CDR1 SGHTA and CDR2 FQGNSA. The CDR3 here is CASSFYAGDYEQYF. As DNA, the CDR3 is TGTGCCAGCAGCTTTTATGCAGGGGACTACGAGCAGTACTTC.

The chain links TRBV9 to TRBJ2-2, with 7 nucleotides matching TRBD2. V was pared by 1 base and J by 5 bases, with 5 bases of the junction left unmatched. The germline CDR1 and CDR2 sequences are SGDLS and YYNGEE. The CDR3 spans 15 residues. The CDR3 nucleotides are TGTGCCAGCAGCGTATACCCGGGAGGAACCGGGGAGCTGTTTTTT. This gives the protein CASSVYPGGTGELFF.

The genes are TRBV9 and TRBJ1-1; D perhaps matches TRBD1 (5 bases). CDR1 and CDR2 from the germline V gene are SGDLS and YYNGEE. The CDR3 is made up of 13 amino acids. Trimming shortened V by 3 bases and J by 8 bases, and 14 bases separated the two germline ends. The CDR3: CASSETGNREAFF. In nucleotides, the CDR3 is TGTGCCAGCAGCGAAACAGGTAACAGGGAAGCTTTCTTT. Supplemented by reference TRBV9 and TRBJ1-1, the full variable domain reads DSGVTQTPKHLITATGQRVTLRCSPRSGDLSVYWYQQSLDQGLQFLIQYYNGEERAKGNILERFSAQQFPDLHSELNLSSLELGDSALYFCASSETGNREAFFGQGTRLTVV.

The genes are TRBV4-2 and TRBJ1-4, with TRBD1 as a possible D gene (5 bases). This CDR3 has 15 amino acids. The ends were cut back, 7 bases at V and 7 bases at J, with 19 bases in the middle. Germline loops: CDR1 LGHNA, CDR2 YNFKEQ. The CDR3 here is CASTLTQTRAEKLFF. The CDR3 region has the DNA TGTGCCAGCACCTTGACCCAGACCAGGGCTGAAAAACTGTTTTTT.

The CDR3 DNA reads TGTGCCAGCAGTGAAGGAGACTGGGTGAACACCGGGGAGCTGTTTTTT. Its translation: CASSEGDWVNTGELFF. The chain carries TRBV6-1 and TRBJ2-2; no firm D call. This CDR3 has 16 residues. V was clipped by 1 base and J by 1 base, with 10 bases between them. Germline V gene data show CDR1 as MNHNS and CDR2 as SASEGT.

The gene calls are TRBV5-1 and TRBJ2-1; 8 bases map to TRBD2. Germline V gene sequence: CDR1 SGHRS, CDR2 YFSETQ. The CDR3 is 16 amino acids. Germline trimming cut 1 base from V and 1 base from J; bases unmatched to any gene: 4. Here the CDR3 reads CASSLSTSGSYNEQFF. Written as DNA, the CDR3 is TGCGCCAGCAGCTTGAGTACTAGCGGATCCTACAATGAGCAGTTCTTC.